The following is a T cell receptor (beta chain) sequence with its context. No antigen is known for it. This entry is derived from a study of cytomegalovirus exposure and HLA in healthy donors. Looking at the study overall: Counted in an early data release were about 86 million unique TCRs from HLA-typed donors.

Study-wide points: It was reportedly the case that the classifier diagnosed cytomegalovirus status with high specificity and sensitivity. Common viral pathogens seemed, in a later analysis, to connect with several of the most significant clusters. The study labeled 150 to 200 TCR beta chains cytomegalovirus-associated.

This CDR3 contains 14 residues. V shed 3 bases and J shed 4 bases, with 13 bases lying between them. Germline V gene data show CDR1 as LNHNV and CDR2 as YYDKDF (reference sequence). 13 Jbeta primers and 60 Vbeta primers were used for the PCR. The repertoire was sequenced with immunoSEQ multiplex PCR; TCRdb's copy has only in-frame clones and lacks some. There are some 110,000 clones in the sample; roughly two thirds occur only once, and 2.8% lies in the top ten. This TCR derives from a female donor in good health and CMV-seronegative. The gene calls are TRBV15 and TRBJ2-7; TRBD1 is a possible D gene (6 bases). The sequenced sample consisted of PBMCs. Here the CDR3 DNA reads TGTGCCACCAGCAGCCCCCCCGACAGGTACGAGCAGTACTTC. As protein: CATSSPPDRYEQYF.